This passage covers 8 T cell receptor beta chains from one sample sequenced in a study of blood T cell repertoires in COVID-19. The method was immunoSEQ multiplex PCR; TCRdb's version includes in-frame clones alone and lacks a portion of them. Here the sample spans about 180,000 clones, roughly 81% being singletons. The sequencing input was peripheral blood. These receptor sequences come from a woman older than 75 with COVID-19, enrolled during active disease.

V usage is TRBV7-2 and J usage is TRBJ2-7, with 7 positions matching TRBD2. The CDR3 has 15 amino acids. The V and J ends lost 2 bases and 5 bases, in that order; junction bases with no gene match: 9. Germline assignment: CDR1 SGHTA and CDR2 FQGNSA. Here the CDR3 DNA reads TGTGCCAGCAGCTTAATTAGCGGGCGAGGCAACGAGCAGTACTTC. It codes for CASSLISGRGNEQYF.

The chain combines TRBV19 with TRBJ1-5, with D tentatively TRBD1 (6 bases). The CDR3 totals 15 residues. V lost 8 bases and J 1 base, leaving 15 bases between the germline ends. Germline CDR1 is LNHDA and CDR2 is SQIVND (reference sequence). CDR3 nucleotides: TGTGCCAGTCAAACTCCGGACAGCAGCAATCAGCCCCAGCATTTT. This gives the protein CASQTPDSSNQPQHF.

The chain uses TRBV5-1 and TRBJ2-7; the match to TRBD1 covers 8 bases. The CDR3 loop spans 15 amino acids. Germline V gene lookup returns CDR1 SGHRS and CDR2 YFSETQ. V lost 5 bases, J lost 3 bases, and 10 bases stayed unmatched. CDR3 residues: CASRWTGTGDYEQYF. The CDR3 bases are TGCGCCAGCAGGTGGACCGGGACAGGCGACTACGAGCAGTACTTC.

The gene calls are TRBV19 and TRBJ2-5; TRBD1 might be the D (5 bases). Trimming cost V 2 bases and J 2 bases, with 6 bases left between them. Germline assignment: CDR1 LNHDA and CDR2 SQIVND (reference sequence). This CDR3 is built from 13 residues. The chain's CDR3 is CASSIRQQETQYF. CDR3 in DNA: TGTGCCAGTAGTATAAGACAGCAAGAGACCCAGTACTTC.

The chain links TRBV29-1 to TRBJ1-2; D is perhaps TRBD1 (6 bases). The ends were cut back, 0 bases at V and 13 bases at J, with 12 bases in the middle. CDR3 size: 11 residues. Germline CDR1 is SQVTM and CDR2 is ANQGSEA. CDR3 in DNA: TGCAGCGTTGAAGAACAGGGAGGGTCCACCTTC. Translating gives CSVEEQGGSTF.

This clone occurred a few times. The chain employs TRBV28 and TRBJ1-5; tentatively, D is TRBD1 (6 bases). This CDR3 is 14 amino acids long. Looked up from germline, CDR1 is MDHEN and CDR2 is SYDVKM. With 6 bases removed from V and 3 bases from J, the gap between germline ends came to 12 bases. The CDR3 region has the DNA TGTGCCAGCAGGACAGGACAGTACAATCAGCCCCAGCATTTT. Its protein product is CASRTGQYNQPQHF.

V usage is TRBV6-5 and J usage is TRBJ1-5, with 9 bases that match TRBD1. The CDR3 runs 13 residues. CDR1 and CDR2 from the germline V gene are MNHEY and SVGAGI. J gave up 7 bases and V 6 bases, and 4 bases lay outside the gene matches. In DNA form, the CDR3 reads TGTGCCAGCAGGGACAGGGGAGAGCAGCCCCAGCATTTT. Amino acid sequence: CASRDRGEQPQHF.

The chain joins TRBV11-1 to TRBJ1-2; D is ambiguous. This CDR3 has 13 residues. CDR1 SGHAT and CDR2 FQDESV come from the germline V gene (reference sequence). V lost 1 base and J lost 8, with 11 bases in between. The CDR3 reads CASSLVAVGGYTF. CDR3 nucleotide sequence: TGTGCCAGCAGCTTAGTGGCAGTGGGCGGCTACACCTTC.